This is a list of T cell receptor beta chains from one sample in a study of blood T cell repertoires in COVID-19. Assay: immunoSEQ multiplex PCR; the TCRdb copy retains only in-frame clones and omits some. The sample has 210,000 or so clones, approximately 81% seen once; the top ten hold about 10%. Sequencing used peripheral blood. The receptors were sampled from an elderly woman with acute or convalescent COVID-19. Both conserved end residues are part of each CDR3. The order of the fields is D gene, J gene, clone size, V gene, CDR3 protein, CDR3 DNA. The D gene is left open where the match is weak. Some rows have no size entry. The others give once, few or many, or a class for an expanded clone.

D: -; J: TRBJ2-3; size: -; V: TRBV3-1/TRBV3-2; CDR3: CASSQGGGGPSDTQYF; DNA: TGTGCCAGCAGCCAAGGAGGGGGGGGCCCATCAGATACGCAGTATTTT
D: -; J: TRBJ2-5; size: -; V: TRBV6-5; CDR3: CASSYLALQETQYF; DNA: TGTGCCAGCAGTTACTTAGCGCTCCAAGAGACCCAGTACTTC
D: TRBD1; J: TRBJ1-1; size: few; V: TRBV18; CDR3: CASSSGTAAFF; DNA: TGTGCCAGCTCATCCGGGACAGCGGCTTTCTTT
D: -; J: TRBJ2-1; size: once; V: TRBV11-2; CDR3: CASSPWGGADNEQFF; DNA: TGTGCCAGCAGTCCCTGGGGGGGGGCCGACAATGAGCAGTTCTTC
D: -; J: TRBJ2-5; size: -; V: TRBV6-5; CDR3: CASSLEKQAQETQYF; DNA: TGTGCCAGCAGCCTAGAGAAACAGGCCCAAGAGACCCAGTACTTC
D: TRBD1; J: TRBJ1-5; size: -; V: TRBV12-5; CDR3: CASGIGTGGIFQPQHF; DNA: TGTGCTAGTGGGATTGGGACAGGGGGGATATTCCAGCCCCAGCATTTT
D: TRBD2; J: TRBJ2-1; size: -; V: TRBV19; CDR3: CASSRTAGVPLGEQFF; DNA: TGTGCCAGTAGCCGCACGGCGGGGGTACCCTTAGGTGAGCAGTTCTTC
D: -; J: TRBJ1-2; size: few; V: TRBV20-1; CDR3: CSVLGVNGYTF; DNA: TGCAGTGTACTCGGGGTGAATGGCTACACCTTC
D: -; J: TRBJ2-1; size: -; V: TRBV3-1/TRBV3-2; CDR3: CASSRGLPNEQFF; DNA: TGTGCCAGCAGCCGGGGACTCCCCAATGAGCAGTTCTTC
D: TRBD2; J: TRBJ2-7; size: -; V: TRBV6-5; CDR3: CASSYERGPYEQYF; DNA: TGTGCCAGCAGTTACGAGCGGGGGCCCTACGAGCAGTACTTC
D: TRBD2; J: TRBJ2-1; size: -; V: TRBV7-9; CDR3: CASSLNRLAGDGEQFF; DNA: TGTGCCAGCAGCTTAAACCGACTAGCGGGAGACGGAGAGCAGTTCTTC
D: -; J: TRBJ2-1; size: few; V: TRBV2; CDR3: CASRAGIGGAGYNEQFF; DNA: TGTGCCAGCAGGGCCGGGATTGGGGGGGCCGGCTACAATGAGCAGTTCTTC
D: -; J: TRBJ2-3; size: -; V: TRBV2; CDR3: CASSEGTGSTDTQYF; DNA: TGTGCCAGCAGTGAAGGTACAGGGAGCACAGATACGCAGTATTTT
D: -; J: TRBJ2-5; size: -; V: TRBV21-1; CDR3: CASSNTWEETQYF; DNA: TGTGCCAGCAGCAATACTTGGGAGGAGACCCAGTACTTC
D: -; J: TRBJ2-7; size: few; V: TRBV6-5; CDR3: CASSYRGHEQYF; DNA: TGTGCCAGCAGTTACCGCGGCCACGAGCAGTACTTC
D: -; J: TRBJ1-2; size: -; V: TRBV21-1; CDR3: CASSQQGIEGYGYTF; DNA: TGTGCCAGCAGCCAACAGGGGATTGAAGGCTATGGCTACACCTTC
D: -; J: TRBJ1-1; size: -; V: TRBV11-2; CDR3: CASSLDLGGTEAFF; DNA: TGTGCCAGCAGCTTAGATTTGGGGGGAACTGAAGCTTTCTTT
D: TRBD2; J: TRBJ2-7; size: -; V: TRBV20-1; CDR3: CSASRLAGFLYEQYF; DNA: TGCAGTGCAAGTAGACTAGCGGGATTTCTCTACGAGCAGTACTTC
D: TRBD1; J: TRBJ2-5; size: -; V: TRBV23-1; CDR3: CASSQSGDRQETQYF; DNA: TGCGCCAGCAGTCAATCCGGGGACAGGCAAGAGACCCAGTACTTC
D: -; J: TRBJ1-4; size: -; V: TRBV30; CDR3: CAWSLGINEKLFF; DNA: TGTGCCTGGAGTTTGGGCATTAATGAAAAACTGTTTTTT
D: TRBD2; J: TRBJ2-1; size: -; V: TRBV7-2; CDR3: CASSLRLAGGDEQFF; DNA: TGTGCCAGCAGCTTAAGGCTAGCGGGGGGGGATGAGCAGTTCTTC
D: TRBD1; J: TRBJ2-1; size: -; V: TRBV9; CDR3: CASSPGGGEQFF; DNA: TGTGCCAGCAGCCCAGGGGGCGGTGAGCAGTTCTTC
D: TRBD1; J: TRBJ2-7; size: -; V: TRBV28; CDR3: CASSPGGQFSYEQYF; DNA: TGTGCCAGCAGTCCTGGGGGACAGTTCTCCTACGAGCAGTACTTC
D: -; J: TRBJ1-1; size: few; V: TRBV7-2; CDR3: CASSFQAGNTEAFF; DNA: TGTGCCAGCAGCTTCCAGGCGGGGAACACTGAAGCTTTCTTT
D: -; J: TRBJ1-6; size: -; V: TRBV2; CDR3: CASSEARGHNSPLHF; DNA: TGTGCCAGCAGTGAAGCGCGCGGGCATAATTCACCCCTCCACTTT
D: TRBD2; J: TRBJ2-1; size: -; V: TRBV7-2; CDR3: CASSLVASGYSYNEQFF; DNA: TGTGCCAGCAGCTTAGTTGCTAGCGGTTACTCCTACAATGAGCAGTTCTTC
D: -; J: TRBJ1-1; size: -; V: TRBV21-1; CDR3: CASSNRTGSIEAFF; DNA: TGTGCCAGCAGCAATAGGACAGGGAGCATTGAAGCTTTCTTT
D: TRBD2; J: TRBJ2-3; size: -; V: TRBV19; CDR3: CASSSGRAEADTQYF; DNA: TGTGCCAGTAGTAGCGGGAGGGCTGAAGCAGATACGCAGTATTTT
D: TRBD1; J: TRBJ2-1; size: once; V: TRBV6-5; CDR3: CASRTGQGPYNEQFF; DNA: TGTGCCAGCAGGACGGGACAGGGTCCCTACAATGAGCAGTTCTTC
D: TRBD2; J: TRBJ2-5; size: few; V: TRBV2; CDR3: CASSDSGGGQETQYF; DNA: TGTGCCAGCAGTGACAGCGGGGGGGGACAAGAGACCCAGTACTTC
D: -; J: TRBJ1-2; size: once; V: TRBV21-1; CDR3: CASKSNRGSYGYTF; DNA: TGTGCCAGCAAGTCGAATCGGGGTTCCTATGGCTACACCTTC
D: -; J: TRBJ2-7; size: -; V: TRBV7-6; CDR3: CASSPQFEQYF; DNA: TGTGCCAGCAGCCCCCAGTTCGAGCAGTACTTC
D: -; J: TRBJ1-1; size: few; V: TRBV3-1/TRBV3-2; CDR3: CASSQGHVGTEAFF; DNA: TGTGCCAGCAGCCAGGGACATGTTGGTACTGAAGCTTTCTTT
D: -; J: TRBJ1-1; size: -; V: TRBV19; CDR3: CASSTSGTPNTEAFF; DNA: TGTGCCAGTAGTACTTCCGGGACACCTAACACTGAAGCTTTCTTT
D: -; J: TRBJ1-5; size: -; V: TRBV6-2/TRBV6-3; CDR3: CASSRQGSNQPQHF; DNA: TGTGCCAGCAGTCGCCAGGGTTCCAATCAGCCCCAGCATTTT
D: -; J: TRBJ1-5; size: few; V: TRBV2; CDR3: CASSGAIYDQPQHF; DNA: TGTGCCAGCAGTGGGGCCATATACGATCAGCCCCAGCATTTT
D: -; J: TRBJ1-1; size: few; V: TRBV10-3; CDR3: CAITATDNTEAFF; DNA: TGTGCCATCACCGCCACAGATAACACTGAAGCTTTCTTT
D: -; J: TRBJ1-2; size: -; V: TRBV18; CDR3: CASSTRDIGYGYTF; DNA: TGTGCCAGCTCCACCCGGGACATTGGATATGGCTACACCTTC
D: -; J: TRBJ2-3; size: -; V: TRBV9; CDR3: CASSVTPLTDTQYF; DNA: TGTGCCAGCAGCGTCACACCCCTCACAGATACGCAGTATTTT
D: TRBD1; J: TRBJ2-2; size: -; V: TRBV5-4; CDR3: CASSLRTGDTGELFF; DNA: TGTGCCAGCAGCTTACGGACAGGGGACACCGGGGAGCTGTTTTTT
D: TRBD1; J: TRBJ1-5; size: few; V: TRBV19; CDR3: CASSRTGDNQPQHF; DNA: TGTGCCAGTAGTAGGACAGGGGACAATCAGCCCCAGCATTTT
D: -; J: TRBJ1-3; size: few; V: TRBV2; CDR3: CASSGQLSGNTIYF; DNA: TGTGCCAGCAGCGGACAGCTCTCTGGAAACACCATATATTTT
D: -; J: TRBJ1-3; size: -; V: TRBV6-5; CDR3: CASSYGGFGGNTIYF; DNA: TGTGCCAGCAGTTACGGGGGGTTTGGCGGCAACACCATATATTTT
D: TRBD1; J: TRBJ2-7; size: -; V: TRBV11-2; CDR3: CASSLAGTGSYEQYF; DNA: TGTGCCAGCAGCTTAGCCGGGACAGGGTCCTACGAGCAGTACTTC
D: -; J: TRBJ2-7; size: few; V: TRBV24-1; CDR3: CATSDEFSEQYF; DNA: TGTGCCACCAGTGATGAGTTTTCCGAGCAGTACTTC